A single sample gave rise to the 12 T cell receptor beta chains below, sequenced in a study of response to subunit inactivated influenza vaccine. MiXCR, applied by TCRdb to the RT-PCR reads, yields one record per CDR3 protein. The table includes hundreds of thousands of distinct CDR3 sequences, about 20% detected once. This sample comprised PBMCs from blood, obtained roughly 20 months after vaccination. The receptors stem from a man between 50 and 70 years old who received an inactivated influenza vaccine.

The V and J genes are TRBV5-6 and TRBJ2-4; TRBD1 is a possible D gene (6 bases). The CDR3 is 14 residues long. The V gene lost 2 bases and the J gene lost 9 bases, with 15 bases spanning the gap. Germline V gene lookup returns CDR1 SGHDT and CDR2 YYEEEE. The CDR3 loop is CASSFGQFGAIQYF. In DNA, the CDR3 is TGTGCCAGCAGCTTTGGACAGTTCGGAGCCATTCAGTACTTC.

The V and J genes are TRBV5-1 and TRBJ2-7; D is ambiguous. The CDR3 has 15 residues. Trimming pared 4 bases from V and 0 bases from J, leaving 14 bases between. Germline V CDR1 and CDR2: SGHRS, YFSETQ. As DNA, the CDR3 is TGCGCCAGCAGCCCGCGGCTCTCTAGCTCCTACGAGCAGTACTTC. This gives the protein CASSPRLSSSYEQYF.

V is TRBV12-3 or TRBV12-4 and J is TRBJ1-5, with D perhaps TRBD1 (5 bases). This CDR3 has 14 residues. V lost 6 bases and J 7 bases, leaving 16 bases between the germline ends. The DNA for the CDR3 is TGTGCCAGCAGCCCAGGGACCCCAGGGCAGCCCCAGCATTTT. This gives the protein CASSPGTPGQPQHF.

This clonotype was seen more than once but under ten times. V and J are TRBV3-1 and TRBJ2-5, with 9 bases aligning to TRBD2. This CDR3 contains 14 residues. CDR1 is LGHDT, CDR2 YNNKEL, per germline (reference sequence). The J segment lost 3 bases and the V segment lost 5 bases, leaving 4 bases of the junction unmatched. CDR3 amino acids: CASSSRLAEETQYF. As DNA, the CDR3 is TGTGCCAGCAGCTCCCGACTAGCGGAAGAGACCCAGTACTTC.

This clonotype was seen only a few times. This sequence joins TRBV5-6 and TRBJ1-4, with TRBD1 matching over 8 bases. This CDR3 region has 13 residues. CDR1 and CDR2 from the germline V gene are SGHDT and YYEEEE. V trimming: 5 bases; J trimming: 6 bases; junction bases outside the gene matches: 3. The CDR3 region is CASRTQGDEKLFF. DNA for the CDR3: TGTGCCAGCAGGACACAGGGGGATGAAAAACTGTTTTTT.

The V call is TRBV20-1, the J call TRBJ1-2; a weak D match, TRBD1 (5 bases). V was trimmed by 1 base and J by 6 bases, leaving 18 bases between them. The germline V gene encodes CDR1 DFQATT and CDR2 SNEGSKA (reference sequence). There are 15 residues in the CDR3. CDR3 DNA sequence: TGCAGTGCTAGAGGGTGGGGACTGAGGCTCGATGGCTACACCTTC. Encoded protein: CSARGWGLRLDGYTF.

This clonotype was detected a few times. The chain employs TRBV6-1 and TRBJ1-4; 9 bases are a match to TRBD1. The CDR3 is 15 amino acids. CDR1 and CDR2 (germline): MNHNS, SASEGT. V was pared by 6 bases and J by 5 bases, with 7 bases of the junction left unmatched. Here the CDR3 DNA reads TGTGCCAGCAGACTCCCGACAGGGGGGAATGAAAAACTGTTTTTT. It is translated as CASRLPTGGNEKLFF.

This clonotype has ten or more counts. The chain joins TRBV27 to TRBJ1-1; no firm D call. The CDR3 is 13 amino acids. Trimming shortened V by 2 bases and J by 3 bases, and 7 bases separated the two germline ends. Per the germline V gene, CDR1 is MNHEY and CDR2 is SMNVEV (reference sequence). CDR3 in DNA: TGTGCCAGCAGTTTAATGCAGCACACTGAAGCTTTCTTT. Its translation is CASSLMQHTEAFF.

J is TRBJ2-7 and V is TRBV5-6; D is undetermined. Germline values: CDR1 SGHDT, CDR2 YYEEEE. V lost 4 bases and J lost 1, with 9 bases in between. The CDR3 is 13 amino acids. The CDR3 region is CASSLIWSYEQYF. The CDR3 nucleotides read TGTGCCAGCAGCCTAATTTGGTCCTACGAGCAGTACTTC. The variable domain in full, completed from reference TRBV5-6 and TRBJ2-7, reads DAGVTQSPTHLIKTRGQQVTLRCSPKSGHDTVSWYQQALGQGPQFIFQYYEEEERQRGNFPDRFSGHQFPNYSSELNVNALLLGDSALYLCASSLIWSYEQYFGPGTRLTVT.

This clonotype came up many times. V is TRBV7-2 and J is TRBJ1-2; 8 nucleotides align to TRBD1. The CDR3 is made up of 12 amino acids. The trim removed 0 bases at V and 12 bases at J, leaving 3 bases unmatched. Germline V gene lookup returns CDR1 SGHTA and CDR2 FQGNSA. This CDR3 reads CASSLATGDHTF. The CDR3 DNA is TGTGCCAGCAGCTTAGCGACAGGGGACCACACCTTC.

This clonotype was detected only a few times. The V and J genes are TRBV28 and TRBJ2-5; D is perhaps TRBD1 or TRBD2 (5 bases each). Trimming removed 2 bases at V and 2 bases at J, with 15 bases between. Germline CDR1 reads MDHEN; CDR2 reads SYDVKM. The CDR3 has 16 residues. CDR3 amino acids: CASSLEGWRGQETQYF. The CDR3 coding sequence is TGTGCCAGCAGTTTAGAGGGGTGGAGAGGACAAGAGACCCAGTACTTC. Complete variable domain (other parts from reference TRBV28 and TRBJ2-5): DVKVTQSSRYLVKRTGEKVFLECVQDMDHENMFWYRQDPGLGLRLIYFSYDVKMKEKGDIPEGYSVSREKKERFSLILESASTNQTSMYLCASSLEGWRGQETQYFGPGTRLLVL.

The rearrangement joins TRBV6-2 or TRBV6-3 to TRBJ2-5, with D hard to call. The germline V gene encodes CDR1 MNHEY and CDR2 SVGEGT. The CDR3 covers 12 residues. The ends were cut back, 5 bases at V and 4 bases at J, with 8 bases in the middle. DNA of the CDR3: TGTGCCAGCAGTGGAGTGGCAGAGACCCAGTACTTC. Translated, it gives CASSGVAETQYF.